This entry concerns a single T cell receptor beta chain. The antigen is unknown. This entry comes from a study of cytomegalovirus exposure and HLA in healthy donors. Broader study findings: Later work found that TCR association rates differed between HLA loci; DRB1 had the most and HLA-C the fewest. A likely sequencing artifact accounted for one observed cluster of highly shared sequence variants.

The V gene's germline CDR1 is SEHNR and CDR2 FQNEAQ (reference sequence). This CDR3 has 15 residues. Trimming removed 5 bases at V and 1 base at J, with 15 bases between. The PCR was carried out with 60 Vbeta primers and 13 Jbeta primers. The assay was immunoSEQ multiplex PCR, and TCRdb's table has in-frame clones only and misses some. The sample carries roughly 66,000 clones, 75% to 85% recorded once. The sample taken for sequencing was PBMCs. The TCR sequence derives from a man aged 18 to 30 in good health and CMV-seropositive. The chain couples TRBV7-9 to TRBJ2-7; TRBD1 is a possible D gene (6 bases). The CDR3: CASSPGQSFSYEQYF. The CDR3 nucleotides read TGTGCCAGCAGCCCCGGACAGAGTTTTTCCTACGAGCAGTACTTC.